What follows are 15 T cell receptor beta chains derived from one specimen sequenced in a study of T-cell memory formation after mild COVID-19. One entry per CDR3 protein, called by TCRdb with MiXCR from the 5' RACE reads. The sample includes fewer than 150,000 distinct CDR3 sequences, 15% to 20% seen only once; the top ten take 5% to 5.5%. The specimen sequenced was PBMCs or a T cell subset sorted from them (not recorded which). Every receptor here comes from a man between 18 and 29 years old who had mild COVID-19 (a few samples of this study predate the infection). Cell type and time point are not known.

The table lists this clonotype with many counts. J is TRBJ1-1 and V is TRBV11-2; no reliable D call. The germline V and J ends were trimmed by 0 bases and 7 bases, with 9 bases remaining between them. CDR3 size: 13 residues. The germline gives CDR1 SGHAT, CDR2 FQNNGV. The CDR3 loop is CASSLDRHGEAFF. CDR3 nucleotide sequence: TGTGCCAGCAGCTTAGACCGCCACGGTGAAGCTTTCTTT.

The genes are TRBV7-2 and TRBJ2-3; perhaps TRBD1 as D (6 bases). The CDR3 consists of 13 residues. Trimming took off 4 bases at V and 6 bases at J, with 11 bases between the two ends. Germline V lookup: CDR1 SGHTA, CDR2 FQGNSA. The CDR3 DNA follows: TGTGCCAGCAGCTCCTACAGGGTGGATACGCAGTATTTT. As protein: CASSSYRVDTQYF.

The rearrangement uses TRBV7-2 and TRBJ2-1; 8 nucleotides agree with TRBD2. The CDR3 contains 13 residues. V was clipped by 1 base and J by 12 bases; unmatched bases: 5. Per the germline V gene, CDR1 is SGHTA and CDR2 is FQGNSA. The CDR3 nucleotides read TGTGCCAGCAGCTTAGGACGGGAGGGCTGGCAGTTCTTC. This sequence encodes CASSLGREGWQFF.

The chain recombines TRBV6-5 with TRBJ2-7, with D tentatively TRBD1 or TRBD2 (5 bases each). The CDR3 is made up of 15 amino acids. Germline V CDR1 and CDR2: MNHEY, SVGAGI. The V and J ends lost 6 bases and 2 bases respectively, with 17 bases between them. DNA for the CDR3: TGTGCCAGCAGCCGAGACCGGGACGGTACCTACGAGCAGTACGTC. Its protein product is CASSRDRDGTYEQYV.

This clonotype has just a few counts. CDR3 region: CASSYSGGRTDTQYF. The CDR3 bases are TGTGCCAGCAGTTACTCGGGGGGCCGAACAGATACGCAGTATTTT. The genes are TRBV6-5 and TRBJ2-3; possibly TRBD1 or TRBD2 for D (6 bases each). This CDR3 region has 15 residues. V dropped 0 bases and J dropped 3 bases, with 10 bases sitting between them. CDR1 is MNHEY, CDR2 SVGAGI, per germline.

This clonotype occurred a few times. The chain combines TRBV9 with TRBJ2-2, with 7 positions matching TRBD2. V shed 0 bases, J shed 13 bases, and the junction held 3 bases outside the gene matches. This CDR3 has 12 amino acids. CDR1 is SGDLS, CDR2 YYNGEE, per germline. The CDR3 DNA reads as TGTGCCAGCAGCGTAGGGGAGGGAGTGCTGTTTTTT. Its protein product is CASSVGEGVLFF.

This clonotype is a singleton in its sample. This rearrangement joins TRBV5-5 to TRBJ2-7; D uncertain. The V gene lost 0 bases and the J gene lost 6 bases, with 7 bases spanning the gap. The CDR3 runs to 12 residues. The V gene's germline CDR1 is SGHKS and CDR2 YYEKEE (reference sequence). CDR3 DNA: TGTGCCAGCAGCTTGGCGGTGGGCGAGCAGTACGTC. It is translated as CASSLAVGEQYV.

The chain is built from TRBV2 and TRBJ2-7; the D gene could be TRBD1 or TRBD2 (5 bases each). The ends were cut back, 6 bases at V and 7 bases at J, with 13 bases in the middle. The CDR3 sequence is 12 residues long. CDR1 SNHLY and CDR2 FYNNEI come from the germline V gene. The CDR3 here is CASSGTFREQYF. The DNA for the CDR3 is TGTGCCAGCAGCGGGACGTTCCGTGAGCAGTACTTC.

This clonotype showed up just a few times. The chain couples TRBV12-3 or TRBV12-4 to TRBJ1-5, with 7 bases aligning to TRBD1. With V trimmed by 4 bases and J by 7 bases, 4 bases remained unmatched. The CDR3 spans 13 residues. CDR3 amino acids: CASSSGGSQPQHF. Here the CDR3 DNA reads TGTGCCAGCAGTTCAGGGGGTAGCCAGCCCCAGCATTTT.

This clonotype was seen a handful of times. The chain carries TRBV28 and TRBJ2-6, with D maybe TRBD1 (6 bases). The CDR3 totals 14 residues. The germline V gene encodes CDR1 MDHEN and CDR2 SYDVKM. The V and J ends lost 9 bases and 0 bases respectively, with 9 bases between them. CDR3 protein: CASRQVSGANVLTF. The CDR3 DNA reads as TGTGCCAGTAGACAGGTCTCTGGGGCCAACGTCCTGACTTTC.

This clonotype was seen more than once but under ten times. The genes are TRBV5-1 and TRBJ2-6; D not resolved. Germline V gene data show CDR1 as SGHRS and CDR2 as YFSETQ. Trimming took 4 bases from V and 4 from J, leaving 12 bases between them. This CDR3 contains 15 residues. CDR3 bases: TGCGCCAGCAGCAGGAGCGAATCCGGGGCCAACGTCCTGACTTTC. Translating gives CASSRSESGANVLTF. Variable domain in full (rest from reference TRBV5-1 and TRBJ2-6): KAGVTQTPRYLIKTRGQQVTLSCSPISGHRSVSWYQQTPGQGLQFLFEYFSETQRNKGNFPGRFSGRQFSNSRSEMNVSTLELGDSALYLCASSRSESGANVLTFGAGSRLTVL.

CDR3 region: CASSSDRGGGPQHF. In DNA form, the CDR3 reads TGTGCCAGCAGCTCCGACAGGGGAGGAGGGCCCCAGCATTTT. The rearrangement uses TRBV7-9 and TRBJ1-5; 8 bases are shared with TRBD1. J gave up 9 bases and V 4 bases, and 8 bases lay outside the gene matches. Germline-derived CDR1 and CDR2 are SEHNR and FQNEAQ (reference sequence). The CDR3 consists of 14 residues.

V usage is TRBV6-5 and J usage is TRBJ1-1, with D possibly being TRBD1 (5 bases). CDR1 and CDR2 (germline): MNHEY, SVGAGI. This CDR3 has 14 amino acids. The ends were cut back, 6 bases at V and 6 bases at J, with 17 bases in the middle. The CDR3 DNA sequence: TGTGCCAGCAGCCGCCCCTCGGGGACCCCTGAAGCTTTCTTT. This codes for CASSRPSGTPEAFF.

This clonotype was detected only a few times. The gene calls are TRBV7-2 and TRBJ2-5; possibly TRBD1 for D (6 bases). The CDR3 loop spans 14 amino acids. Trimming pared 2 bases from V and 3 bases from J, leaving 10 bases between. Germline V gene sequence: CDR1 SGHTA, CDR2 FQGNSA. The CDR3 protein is CASSLSQGKETQYF. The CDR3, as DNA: TGTGCCAGCAGCTTATCACAGGGTAAAGAGACCCAGTACTTC.

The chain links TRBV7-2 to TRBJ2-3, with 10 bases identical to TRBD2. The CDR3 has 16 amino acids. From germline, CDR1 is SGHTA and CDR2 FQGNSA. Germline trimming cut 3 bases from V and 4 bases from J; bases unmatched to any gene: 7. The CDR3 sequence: CASSFGSGGAPDTQYF. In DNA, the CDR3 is TGTGCCAGCAGCTTTGGGAGCGGGGGGGCCCCAGATACGCAGTATTTT.